This T cell receptor beta chain was profiled in a study of blood T cell repertoires in COVID-19. Overall study context: Some COVID-19 samples were acute and others convalescent; all came from the United States, Italy and Spain. Sample material is recorded as cDNA or gDNA derived from T cells, B-cell-depleted T cells, or PBMCs.

CDR3 length: 16 amino acids. V lost 3 bases and J lost 3, with 14 bases in between. Germline CDR1 MGHDK, CDR2 SYGVNS. Per the original data handling: The assay estimated nucleated cells by amplifying reference gene primers. Profiling relied on immunoSEQ multiplex PCR, and the TCRdb table lists in-frame clones only, not all of them. For V, J and clone size, that table is used; D and trimming come from the DNA. The table records roughly 50,000 clones, more than 85% of them present only once. This clone has just one count. Sequencing was carried out using peripheral blood. The receptor's source is a man aged 50 to 59 with active COVID-19. The chain couples TRBV25-1 to TRBJ2-2, with a possible D match to TRBD1 (5 bases). DNA of the CDR3: TGTGCCAGCAGTGATTCGGGCAGGGCGGACACCGGGGAGCTGTTTTTT. This gives the protein CASSDSGRADTGELFF.